Below, 2 T cell receptor beta chains from the same sample are listed, as sequenced in a study of T cell responses to AZD1222 COVID-19 vaccine. Here immunoSEQ multiplex PCR was the method, and the copy in TCRdb shows in-frame clones only, minus some. The table records roughly 84,000 clones, around nine tenths of them present only once. The sequencing used peripheral blood, collected on day 0 of AZD1222 vaccination. These receptors were obtained from an adult in good health.

The chain joins TRBV5-1 to TRBJ2-5; 8 nucleotides agree with TRBD1. The germline gives CDR1 SGHRS, CDR2 YFSETQ. The length of the CDR3 is 14 residues. V lost 0 bases to trimming and J lost 2 bases; unmatched junction nucleotides: 0. This CDR3 reads CASSLGTGQETQYF. CDR3 DNA sequence: TGCGCCAGCAGCTTGGGGACAGGGCAAGAGACCCAGTACTTC. The full variable domain, with the rest looked up from reference TRBV5-1 and TRBJ2-5, is KAGVTQTPRYLIKTRGQQVTLSCSPISGHRSVSWYQQTPGQGLQFLFEYFSETQRNKGNFPGRFSGRQFSNSRSEMNVSTLELGDSALYLCASSLGTGQETQYFGPGTRLLVL.

The rearrangement links TRBV18 to TRBJ2-1; maybe TRBD2 (6 bases). The CDR3 runs to 15 residues. The V end was cut by 3 bases, the J end by 4 bases, with 13 bases between. Germline V gene data show CDR1 as KGHSH and CDR2 as LQKENI. Here the CDR3 reads CASSPGAGGYNEQFF. The CDR3 coding sequence is TGTGCCAGCTCACCGGGCGCCGGGGGATACAATGAGCAGTTCTTC.